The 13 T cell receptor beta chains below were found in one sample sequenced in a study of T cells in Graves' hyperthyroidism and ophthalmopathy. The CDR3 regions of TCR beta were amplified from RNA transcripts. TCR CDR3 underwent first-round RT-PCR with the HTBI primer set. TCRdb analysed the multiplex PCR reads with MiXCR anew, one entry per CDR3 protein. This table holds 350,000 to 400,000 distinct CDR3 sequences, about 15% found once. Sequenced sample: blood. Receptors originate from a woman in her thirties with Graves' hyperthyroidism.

The DNA of the CDR3 is TGCGCCAGCAGAGGGGGACTAGCGGACTACAATGAGCAGTTCTTC. Translating it yields CASRGGLADYNEQFF. The chain combines TRBV10-2 with TRBJ2-1; TRBD2 matches at 11 bases. The CDR3 has 15 amino acids. V lost 6 bases, J lost 3 bases, and 4 bases stayed unmatched. CDR1 is WSHSY, CDR2 SAAADI, per germline.

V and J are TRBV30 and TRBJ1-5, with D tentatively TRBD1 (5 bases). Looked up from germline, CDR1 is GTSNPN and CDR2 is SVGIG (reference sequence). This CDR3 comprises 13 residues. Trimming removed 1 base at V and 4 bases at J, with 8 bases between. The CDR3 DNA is TGTGCCTGGAGTGGACAGAGAAATCAGCCCCAGCATTTT. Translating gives CAWSGQRNQPQHF.

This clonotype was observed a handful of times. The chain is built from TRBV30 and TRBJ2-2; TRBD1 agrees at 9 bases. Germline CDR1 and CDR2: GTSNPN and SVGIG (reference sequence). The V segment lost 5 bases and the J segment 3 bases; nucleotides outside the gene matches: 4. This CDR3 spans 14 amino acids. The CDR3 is CAWGTGTDTGELFF. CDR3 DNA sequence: TGTGCCTGGGGGACAGGGACAGACACCGGGGAGCTGTTTTTT. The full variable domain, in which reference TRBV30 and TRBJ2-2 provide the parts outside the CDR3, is SQTIHQWPATLVQPVGSPLSLECTVEGTSNPNLYWYRQAAGRGLQLLFYSVGIGQISSEVPQNLSASRPQDRQFILSSKKLLLSDSGFYLCAWGTGTDTGELFFGEGSRLTVL.

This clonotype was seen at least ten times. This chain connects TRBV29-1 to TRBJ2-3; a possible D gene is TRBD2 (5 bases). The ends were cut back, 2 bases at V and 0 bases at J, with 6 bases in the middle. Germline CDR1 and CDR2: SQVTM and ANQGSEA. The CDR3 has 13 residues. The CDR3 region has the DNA TGCAGCGTTGAAACGGGAAGCACAGATACGCAGTATTTT. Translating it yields CSVETGSTDTQYF.

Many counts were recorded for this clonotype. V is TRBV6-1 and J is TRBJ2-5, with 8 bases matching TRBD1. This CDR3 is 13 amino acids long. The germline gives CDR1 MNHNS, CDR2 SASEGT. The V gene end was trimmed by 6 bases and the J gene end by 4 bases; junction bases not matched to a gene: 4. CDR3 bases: TGTGCCAGCAGCTCAGGGGGCCGAGAGACCCAGTACTTC. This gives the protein CASSSGGRETQYF.

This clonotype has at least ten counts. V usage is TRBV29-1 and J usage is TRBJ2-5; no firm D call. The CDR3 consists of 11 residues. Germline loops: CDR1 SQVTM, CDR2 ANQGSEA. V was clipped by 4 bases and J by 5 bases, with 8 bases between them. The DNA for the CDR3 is TGCAGCGTTGTTGATCTGGAGACCCAGTACTTC. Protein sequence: CSVVDLETQYF.

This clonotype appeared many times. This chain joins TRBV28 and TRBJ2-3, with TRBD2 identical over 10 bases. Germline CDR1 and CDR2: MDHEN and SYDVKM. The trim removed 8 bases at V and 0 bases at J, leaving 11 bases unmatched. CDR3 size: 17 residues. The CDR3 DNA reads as TGTGCCAGCCCTAGCGGGAGAGCACCGACTAGCACAGATACGCAGTATTTT. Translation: CASPSGRAPTSTDTQYF.

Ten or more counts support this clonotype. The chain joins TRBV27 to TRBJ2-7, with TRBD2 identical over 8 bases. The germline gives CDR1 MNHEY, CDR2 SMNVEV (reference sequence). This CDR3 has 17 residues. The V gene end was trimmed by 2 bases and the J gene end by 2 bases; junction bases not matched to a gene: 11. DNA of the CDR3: TGTGCCAGCAGTTTAACGGCGGAGCGGGAGACACCCTACGAGCAGTACTTC. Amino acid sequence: CASSLTAERETPYEQYF.

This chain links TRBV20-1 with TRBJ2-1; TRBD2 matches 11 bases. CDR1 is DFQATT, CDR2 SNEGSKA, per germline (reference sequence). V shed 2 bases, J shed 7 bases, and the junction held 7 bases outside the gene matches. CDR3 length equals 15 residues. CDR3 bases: TGCAGTGCTAGAAATAGCGGGAGGGCCGCGAATGAGCAGTTCTTC. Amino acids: CSARNSGRAANEQFF.

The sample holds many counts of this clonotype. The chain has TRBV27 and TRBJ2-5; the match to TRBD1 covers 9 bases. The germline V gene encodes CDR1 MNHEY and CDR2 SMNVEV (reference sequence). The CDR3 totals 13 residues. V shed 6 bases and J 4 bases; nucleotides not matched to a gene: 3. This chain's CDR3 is CASSRTGAETQYF. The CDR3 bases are TGTGCCAGCAGCCGGACAGGGGCAGAGACCCAGTACTTC.

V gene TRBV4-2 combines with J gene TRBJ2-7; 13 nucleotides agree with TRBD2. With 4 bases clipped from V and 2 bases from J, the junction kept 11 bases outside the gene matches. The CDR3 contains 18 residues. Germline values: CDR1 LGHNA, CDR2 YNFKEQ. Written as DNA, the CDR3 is TGTGCCAGCAGCCCGACCGGGACTAGCGGGAACTACCCCTACGAGCAGTACTTC. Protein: CASSPTGTSGNYPYEQYF.

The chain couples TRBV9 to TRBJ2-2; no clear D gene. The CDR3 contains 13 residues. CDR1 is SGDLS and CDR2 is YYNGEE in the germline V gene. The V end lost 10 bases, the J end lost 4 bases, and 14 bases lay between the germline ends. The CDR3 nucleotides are TGTGCCGGATCCAGGAGAGGCACCGGGGAGCTGTTTTTT. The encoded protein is CAGSRRGTGELFF.

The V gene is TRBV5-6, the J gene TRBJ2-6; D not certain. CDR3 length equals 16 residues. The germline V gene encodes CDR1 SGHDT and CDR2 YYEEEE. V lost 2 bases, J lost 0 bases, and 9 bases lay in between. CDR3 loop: CASSLSGYSGANVLTF. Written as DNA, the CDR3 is TGTGCCAGCAGCTTATCCGGCTACTCTGGGGCCAACGTCCTGACTTTC.